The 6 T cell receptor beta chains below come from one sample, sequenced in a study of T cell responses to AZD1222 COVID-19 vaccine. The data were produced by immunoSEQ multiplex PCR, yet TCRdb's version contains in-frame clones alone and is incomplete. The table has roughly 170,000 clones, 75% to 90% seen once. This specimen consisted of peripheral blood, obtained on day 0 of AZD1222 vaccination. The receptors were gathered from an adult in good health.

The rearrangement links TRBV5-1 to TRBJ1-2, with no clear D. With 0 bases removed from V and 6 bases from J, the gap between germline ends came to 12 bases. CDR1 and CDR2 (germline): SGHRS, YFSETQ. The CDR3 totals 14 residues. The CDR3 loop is CASSLEREEDGYTF. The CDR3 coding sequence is TGCGCCAGCAGCTTGGAGAGGGAAGAAGATGGCTACACCTTC.

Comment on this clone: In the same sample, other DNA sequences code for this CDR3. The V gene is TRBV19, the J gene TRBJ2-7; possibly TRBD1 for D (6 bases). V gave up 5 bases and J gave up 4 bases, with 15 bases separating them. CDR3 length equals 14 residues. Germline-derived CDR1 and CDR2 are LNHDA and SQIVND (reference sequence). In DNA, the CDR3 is TGTGCCAGTAGTTCCCAGGGGCGAGGGTACGAGCAGTACTTC. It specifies CASSSQGRGYEQYF.

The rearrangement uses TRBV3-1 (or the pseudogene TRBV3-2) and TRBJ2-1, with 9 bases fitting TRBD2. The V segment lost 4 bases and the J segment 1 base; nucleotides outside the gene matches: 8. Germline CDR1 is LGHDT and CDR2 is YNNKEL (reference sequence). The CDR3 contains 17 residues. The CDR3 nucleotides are TGTGCCAGCAGCCGCAAGATGACTAGCGGATCCTACAATGAGCAGTTCTTC. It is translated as CASSRKMTSGSYNEQFF.

CDR3 sequence: CSARAGETQYF. DNA for the CDR3: TGCAGTGCTAGAGCCGGCGAGACCCAGTACTTC. The chain carries TRBV20-1 and TRBJ2-5; D not certain. The CDR3 runs 11 residues. Between the trimmed V and J ends, which lost 1 base and 5 bases, there was a span of 5 bases. CDR1 and CDR2 from the germline V gene are DFQATT and SNEGSKA (reference sequence).

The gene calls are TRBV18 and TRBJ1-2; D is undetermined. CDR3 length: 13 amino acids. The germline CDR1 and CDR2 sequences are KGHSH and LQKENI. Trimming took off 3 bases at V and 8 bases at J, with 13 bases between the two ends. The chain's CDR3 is CASSPGLLRGYTF. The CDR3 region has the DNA TGTGCCAGCTCACCTGGCCTACTGCGGGGCTACACCTTC.

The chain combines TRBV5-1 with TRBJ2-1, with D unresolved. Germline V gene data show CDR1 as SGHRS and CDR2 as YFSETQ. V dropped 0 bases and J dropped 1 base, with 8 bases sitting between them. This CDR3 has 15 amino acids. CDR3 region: CASSLAVGSYNEQFF. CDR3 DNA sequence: TGCGCCAGCAGCTTGGCCGTCGGTTCCTACAATGAGCAGTTCTTC.